These T cell receptor beta chains were read from a single sample in a study of blood T cell repertoires in COVID-19. Clones were sequenced by immunoSEQ multiplex PCR, and TCRdb holds only the in-frame ones, with some missing. Of roughly 200,000 clones listed, around 86% are singletons. The source material was PBMCs or T cells enriched from blood (not recorded which). The receptors stem from a man aged 25 to 40 in a cohort exposed to, infected with or recovered from COVID-19 (not recorded which). The CDR3 runs from the conserved cysteine through the conserved F or W. The D gene is left open where the match is weak. Clone size is not always given. Where it is, it says once, few, many or a class for expanded clones.

TRBV27,TRBD1,TRBJ1-3,.,CASSWDRVSSGNTIYF,TGTGCCAGCAGCTGGGACAGGGTTAGCTCTGGAAACACCATATATTTT
TRBV29-1,.,TRBJ1-1,once,CSVGEGPVMNTEAFF,TGCAGCGTTGGGGAGGGCCCAGTTATGAACACTGAAGCTTTCTTT
TRBV6-5,TRBD2,TRBJ2-1,.,CASIRTSGSRDEQFF,TGTGCCAGTATAAGGACTAGCGGGAGCAGAGATGAGCAGTTCTTC
TRBV5-4,TRBD1,TRBJ2-7,.,CASSDDRVLNEQYF,TGTGCCAGCAGTGATGACAGGGTCTTAAACGAGCAGTACTTC
TRBV11-2,.,TRBJ2-1,.,CASSLFNSGPSSYNEQFF,TGTGCCAGCAGCCTATTTAACAGCGGGCCAAGCTCCTACAATGAGCAGTTCTTC
TRBV27,.,TRBJ1-2,.,CASSFSDNGGYTF,TGTGCCAGCAGTTTTTCGGACAACGGGGGCTACACCTTC
TRBV10-2,.,TRBJ2-1,once,CASSEDRFWQFF,TGCGCCAGCAGTGAGGATCGGTTTTGGCAGTTCTTC
TRBV16,TRBD1,TRBJ1-1,.,CASSRGQGNTEAFF,TGTGCCAGCAGCAGAGGACAGGGCAACACTGAAGCTTTCTTT
TRBV25-1,.,TRBJ1-1,.,CASSDQYDGVTGNTEAFF,TGTGCCAGCAGTGACCAATATGATGGGGTAACAGGGAACACTGAAGCTTTCTTT
TRBV7-9,TRBD2,TRBJ2-3,once,CASSLLAADTQYF,TGTGCCAGCAGCTTACTAGCGGCAGATACGCAGTATTTT
TRBV3-1/TRBV3-2,TRBD2,TRBJ2-3,.,CASSPFRTSGSTDTQYF,TGTGCCAGCAGCCCCTTCCGGACTAGCGGGAGCACAGATACGCAGTATTTT
TRBV5-1,.,TRBJ1-2,once,CASSLDVGQPLPSLYGYTF,TGCGCCAGCAGCTTGGATGTTGGACAGCCGCTTCCATCCCTCTATGGCTACACCTTC
TRBV3-1/TRBV3-2,TRBD2,TRBJ2-2,.,CASSPNSGRAGELFF,TGTGCCAGCAGCCCTAATAGCGGGAGGGCCGGGGAGCTGTTTTTT
TRBV11-2,.,TRBJ1-1,.,CASSLAGGGGTEAFF,TGTGCCAGCAGCTTAGCGGGGGGGGGTGGCACTGAAGCTTTCTTT
TRBV7-3,.,TRBJ1-5,.,CASSLERNQPQHF,TGTGCCAGCAGCTTAGAGAGAAATCAGCCCCAGCATTTT
TRBV6-2/TRBV6-3,.,TRBJ2-7,.,CASSLPEGWGHEQYF,TGTGCCAGCAGTCTCCCCGAAGGGTGGGGGCACGAGCAGTACTTC
TRBV7-3,TRBD2,TRBJ2-2,.,CASSTGTSGRMLAGELFF,TGTGCCAGCAGCACAGGGACTAGCGGGAGAATGTTGGCCGGGGAGCTGTTTTTT
TRBV7-8,TRBD2,TRBJ2-7,.,CASSSHRLAGSYEQYF,TGTGCCAGCAGCTCCCACCGACTAGCGGGATCCTACGAGCAGTACTTC
TRBV5-3,TRBD2,TRBJ2-1,.,CARNRTSGLRAYNEQFF,TGTGCCAGAAACCGGACTAGCGGCCTGAGGGCCTACAATGAGCAGTTCTTC
TRBV29-1,TRBD1,TRBJ1-1,.,CSVETGVTEAFF,TGCAGCGTAGAGACAGGGGTCACTGAAGCTTTCTTT
TRBV13,TRBD1,TRBJ2-7,.,CASRGLGTGSYEQYF,TGTGCCAGCAGGGGCCTGGGGACAGGCTCCTACGAGCAGTACTTC
TRBV7-2,TRBD2,TRBJ2-1,few,CASRYRKGLAGQFF,TGTGCCAGCAGATATCGCAAAGGACTAGCAGGGCAGTTCTTC
TRBV12-3/TRBV12-4,.,TRBJ1-2,.,CASSLGGLDGYTF,TGTGCCAGCAGTTTAGGAGGGTTGGATGGCTACACCTTC
TRBV7-3,.,TRBJ2-3,.,CASSFTGFTDTQYF,TGTGCCAGCAGCTTCACAGGGTTCACAGATACGCAGTATTTT
TRBV24-1,TRBD1,TRBJ2-7,.,CATSAPGQGRDEQYF,TGTGCCACCTCTGCTCCGGGACAGGGCCGAGACGAGCAGTACTTC
TRBV14,.,TRBJ1-4,.,CASSQAGASGEKLFF,TGTGCCAGCAGCCAAGCAGGGGCCTCGGGGGAAAAACTGTTTTTT
TRBV9,TRBD1,TRBJ2-7,.,CASSVGQVNSYEQYF,TGTGCCAGCAGCGTGGGACAGGTCAACTCCTACGAGCAGTACTTC